One and the same sample provided the 32 T cell receptor beta chains below, sequenced in a study of T cell responses to AZD1222 COVID-19 vaccine. The assay was immunoSEQ multiplex PCR, and TCRdb's table has in-frame clones only and misses some. The sample lists 150,000 to 200,000 clones, around 90% occurring once. The sequencing used peripheral blood, collected on day 0 of AZD1222 vaccination. Receptors were obtained from an adult in good health.

V usage is TRBV12-3 or TRBV12-4 and J usage is TRBJ1-1, with 7 bases lining up with TRBD1. The CDR3 is 13 amino acids. Trimming removed 3 bases from V and 8 bases from J; junction bases left unmatched: 6. The CDR3 sequence: CASSFDGGGEAFF. The CDR3 region has the DNA TGTGCCAGCAGTTTTGACGGAGGGGGCGAAGCTTTCTTT.

The chain has TRBV14 and TRBJ2-5; 9 bases match TRBD2. The V gene end was trimmed by 4 bases and the J gene end by 5 bases; junction bases not matched to a gene: 5. CDR3 size: 14 residues. The germline CDR1 and CDR2 sequences are SGHDN and FVKESK. CDR3 region: CASSPYSGSETQYF. In DNA, the CDR3 is TGTGCCAGCAGCCCATATAGCGGGAGTGAGACCCAGTACTTC.

DNA of the CDR3: TGTGCCAGCACTATAGAAGAGACCCAGTACTTC. Amino acids: CASTIEETQYF. This sequence joins TRBV2 and TRBJ2-5; D remains unclear. The germline gives CDR1 SNHLY, CDR2 FYNNEI. V lost 7 bases and J 3 bases, leaving 6 bases between the germline ends. The CDR3 contains 11 residues.

The V call is TRBV29-1, the J call TRBJ1-1; no clear D. Germline V gene sequence: CDR1 SQVTM, CDR2 ANQGSEA. The CDR3 extends over 13 amino acids. V was clipped by 6 bases and J by 3 bases, with 14 bases between them. This chain's CDR3 is CSVEYSTHTEAFF. The CDR3 bases are TGCAGCGTCGAATACAGCACGCACACTGAAGCTTTCTTT. Variable domain in full (rest from reference TRBV29-1 and TRBJ1-1): SAVISQKPSRDICQRGTSLTIQCQVDSQVTMMFWYRQQPGQSLTLIATANQGSEATYESGFVIDKFPISRPNLTFSTLTVSNMSPEDSSIYLCSVEYSTHTEAFFGQGTRLTVV.

V usage is TRBV4-2 and J usage is TRBJ2-7; 11 nucleotides agree with TRBD1. This CDR3 region has 15 residues. Trimming removed 4 bases from V and 5 bases from J; junction bases left unmatched: 7. The germline V gene encodes CDR1 LGHNA and CDR2 YNFKEQ. The CDR3 region is CASSPRTGGSDEQYF. CDR3 nucleotide sequence: TGTGCCAGCAGCCCGCGGACAGGGGGCAGCGACGAGCAGTACTTC.

This CDR3 reads CAISGDSEETQYF. The CDR3 DNA follows: TGTGCCATCAGTGGGGACTCTGAAGAGACCCAGTACTTC. This chain connects TRBV10-3 to TRBJ2-5; a possible D gene is TRBD2 (6 bases). This CDR3 has 13 residues. The ends were cut back, 4 bases at V and 3 bases at J, with 9 bases in the middle. Germline assignment: CDR1 ENHRY and CDR2 SYGVKD.

This chain joins TRBV12-3 or TRBV12-4 and TRBJ1-2, with D perhaps TRBD1 (6 bases). The CDR3 has 13 residues. The ends were cut back, 6 bases at V and 7 bases at J, with 15 bases in the middle. CDR3 sequence: CASSRTETSGYTF. CDR3 bases: TGTGCCAGCAGCCGGACAGAGACTAGTGGCTACACCTTC.

This sequence joins TRBV10-1 and TRBJ2-7; 10 bases are a match to TRBD1. The J segment lost 5 bases and the V segment lost 4 bases, leaving 14 bases of the junction unmatched. The CDR3 runs 17 residues. Germline V gene sequence: CDR1 WNHNN, CDR2 SYGVQD (reference sequence). This CDR3 reads CASSAGPGRDRGHEQYF. Here the CDR3 DNA reads TGCGCCAGCAGTGCGGGTCCTGGGCGGGACAGGGGCCACGAGCAGTACTTC.

V usage is TRBV19 and J usage is TRBJ1-2; TRBD1 agrees at 7 bases. V lost 3 bases, J lost 4 bases, and 5 bases stayed unmatched. CDR1 is LNHDA, CDR2 SQIVND, per germline (reference sequence). The CDR3 is made up of 14 amino acids. The CDR3 loop is CASSIATGTYGYTF. CDR3 DNA sequence: TGTGCCAGTAGTATCGCGACAGGGACCTATGGCTACACCTTC.

This chain links TRBV6-6 with TRBJ2-7, with 9 bases identical to TRBD1. CDR1 is MNHNY and CDR2 is SVGAGI in the germline V gene (reference sequence). Losses at the gene ends were 5 bases for V and 2 bases for J; bases not matched to a gene: 19. The CDR3 covers 19 residues. DNA of the CDR3: TGTGCCAGCAGTCCCAATTTGGGACAGGGTTGGAGATCGCCCTACGAGCAGTACTTC. It codes for CASSPNLGQGWRSPYEQYF.

This clone was recorded once. The chain combines TRBV6-1 with TRBJ1-4; TRBD1 aligns across 7 bases. The V segment lost 2 bases and the J segment 10 bases; nucleotides outside the gene matches: 10. This CDR3 region has 15 residues. Germline values: CDR1 MNHNS, CDR2 SASEGT. The CDR3 DNA is TGTGCCAGCAGTGAACAGGTTGGACAGGCGGTAAAACTGTTTTTT. It codes for CASSEQVGQAVKLFF.

J is TRBJ1-5 and V is TRBV6-2 or TRBV6-3; 7 bases map to TRBD1. Germline V gives CDR1 MNHEY, CDR2 SVGEGT. Germline trimming cut 2 bases from V and 3 bases from J; bases unmatched to any gene: 1. The CDR3 consists of 14 residues. In DNA form, the CDR3 reads TGTGCCAGCAGTTACGGACAGGTCAATCAGCCCCAGCATTTT. Its protein is CASSYGQVNQPQHF.

This clone was recorded only once. V and J are TRBV30 and TRBJ2-7, with D possibly matching TRBD1 (6 bases). The V gene lost 8 bases and the J gene lost 7 bases, with 18 bases spanning the gap. The CDR3 consists of 12 residues. The V gene's germline CDR1 is GTSNPN and CDR2 SVGIG (reference sequence). The DNA of the CDR3 is TGTGCCGGAGCCAGGGGACGGTGGGAGCAGTACTTC. Translating gives CAGARGRWEQYF.

This clone has a handful of counts. The gene calls are TRBV27 and TRBJ2-1, with TRBD2 identical over 9 bases. Germline V lookup: CDR1 MNHEY, CDR2 SMNVEV (reference sequence). The CDR3 runs to 15 residues. V shed 6 bases and J 7 bases; nucleotides not matched to a gene: 10. The CDR3 reads CASSSGTSFLNEQFF. CDR3 nucleotide sequence: TGTGCCAGCAGCTCCGGGACTAGCTTCTTAAATGAGCAGTTCTTC.

The rearrangement uses TRBV12-3 or TRBV12-4 and TRBJ1-1; D is ambiguous. There are 12 residues in the CDR3. Trimming cost V 4 bases and J 0 bases, with 3 bases left between them. The CDR3: CASSSVNTEAFF. The CDR3 coding sequence is TGTGCCAGCAGTTCAGTGAACACTGAAGCTTTCTTT.

CDR3 coding DNA: TGTGCCAGCAGTTACTTGGGCCCCCTGAACACTGAAGCTTTCTTT. Amino acids: CASSYLGPLNTEAFF. The V call is TRBV6-6, the J call TRBJ1-1; D call uncertain. The CDR3 length is 15 residues. CDR1 MNHNY and CDR2 SVGAGI come from the germline V gene (reference sequence). With 1 base removed from V and 0 bases from J, the gap between germline ends came to 9 bases.

The chain is built from TRBV2 and TRBJ1-5, with TRBD1 as a possible D gene (6 bases). V gave up 8 bases and J gave up 5 bases, with 13 bases separating them. The CDR3 extends over 13 amino acids. Per the germline V gene, CDR1 is SNHLY and CDR2 is FYNNEI. The CDR3 loop reads CASSPRGDQPQHF. CDR3 nucleotide sequence: TGTGCCAGCTCCCCGAGGGGGGATCAGCCCCAGCATTTT.

This clone was seen at least ten times. V is TRBV18 and J is TRBJ1-5; D perhaps matches TRBD1 (6 bases). This CDR3 has 15 residues. Deletions cut 3 bases from V and 2 bases from J, with 11 bases between. Germline CDR1 is KGHSH and CDR2 is LQKENI. CDR3 DNA sequence: TGTGCCAGCTCACCTTCGGCAGGGGGCAATCAGCCCCAGCATTTT. This sequence encodes CASSPSAGGNQPQHF.

The rearrangement joins TRBV5-8 to TRBJ1-3; D uncertain. The germline V gene encodes CDR1 SGHTS and CDR2 YDEGEE. This CDR3 region has 15 residues. Deletions cut 4 bases from V and 0 bases from J, with 11 bases between. The CDR3 reads CASSLHGFSGNTIYF. The CDR3 nucleotides read TGTGCCAGCAGCCTCCATGGATTCTCTGGAAACACCATATATTTT.

This rearrangement joins TRBV5-1 to TRBJ2-7; D gene unclear. The germline V gene has CDR1 SGHRS and CDR2 YFSETQ. Trimming took 1 base from V and 0 from J, leaving 14 bases between them. This CDR3 has 16 residues. CDR3 residues: CASSLILGSNSYEQYF. The CDR3, as DNA: TGCGCCAGCAGCTTGATTCTCGGAAGCAACTCCTACGAGCAGTACTTC.

This clone was observed a single time. This chain connects TRBV2 to TRBJ1-2, with D perhaps matching TRBD1 (5 bases). V was clipped by 1 base and J by 4 bases, with 7 bases between them. Germline CDR1 is SNHLY and CDR2 is FYNNEI. The CDR3 loop spans 13 amino acids. The CDR3 region has the DNA TGTGCCAGCAGTGAAGGGGGGACCTATGGCTACACCTTC. Its translation: CASSEGGTYGYTF.

This clone appeared a single time. The rearrangement uses TRBV7-2 and TRBJ2-1; TRBD2 aligns across 11 bases. Germline CDR1 is SGHTA and CDR2 is FQGNSA. Trimming took 5 bases from V and 0 from J; bases not matched to a gene: 12. The CDR3 totals 19 residues. The CDR3 region is CASSVPGTSGGGSYNEQFF. As DNA, the CDR3 is TGTGCCAGCAGCGTCCCCGGGACTAGCGGAGGGGGCTCCTACAATGAGCAGTTCTTC.

The rearrangement links TRBV4-1 to TRBJ2-5; D is possibly TRBD2 (5 bases). The CDR3 is 15 residues long. The germline V gene encodes CDR1 MGHRA and CDR2 YSYEKL. The V and J ends lost 0 bases and 3 bases respectively, with 11 bases between them. The CDR3 coding sequence is TGCGCCAGCAGCCAAGAGAGGGTCGACAAAGAGACCCAGTACTTC. This gives the protein CASSQERVDKETQYF.

The CDR3, as DNA: TGCGCCAGCAGTGACAGGACCAGCACAGATACGCAGTATTTT. This sequence encodes CASSDRTSTDTQYF. The chain has TRBV10-1 and TRBJ2-3; D is unresolved. The CDR3 consists of 14 residues. V was clipped by 3 bases and J by 0 bases, with 7 bases between them. Germline assignment: CDR1 WNHNN and CDR2 SYGVQD (reference sequence).

V is TRBV7-2 and J is TRBJ2-1; 7 nucleotides agree with TRBD2. Germline loops: CDR1 SGHTA, CDR2 FQGNSA. The CDR3 length is 16 residues. V lost 1 base and J lost 6; bases outside the gene matches: 9. The CDR3 DNA sequence: TGTGCCAGCAGCTTAGGATCCGGACTAGAGGCCAATGAGCAGTTCTTC. Protein: CASSLGSGLEANEQFF.

V usage is TRBV4-1 and J usage is TRBJ1-5; no definite D call. CDR3 size: 13 residues. Per germline, CDR1 MGHRA and CDR2 YSYEKL. Between the trimmed V and J ends, which lost 1 base and 2 bases, there was a span of 3 bases. The CDR3 spells CASSQGGNQPQHF. The DNA of the CDR3 is TGCGCCAGCAGCCAAGGTGGCAATCAGCCCCAGCATTTT.

This chain links TRBV30 with TRBJ1-5; TRBD1 is a possible D gene (5 bases). This CDR3 is built from 14 residues. Germline V CDR1 and CDR2: GTSNPN, SVGIG (reference sequence). V lost 7 bases and J 2 bases, leaving 15 bases between the germline ends. CDR3 in amino acids: CAYTLTEGNQPQHF. The CDR3 DNA reads as TGTGCCTACACATTGACAGAGGGCAATCAGCCCCAGCATTTT. Using reference TRBV30 and TRBJ1-5 for the parts outside the CDR3, the full variable domain is SQTIHQWPATLVQPVGSPLSLECTVEGTSNPNLYWYRQAAGRGLQLLFYSVGIGQISSEVPQNLSASRPQDRQFILSSKKLLLSDSGFYLCAYTLTEGNQPQHFGDGTRLSIL.

This clone was counted a single time. The chain combines TRBV27 with TRBJ2-7; TRBD2 matches 7 bases. The J segment lost 3 bases and the V segment lost 8 bases, leaving 7 bases of the junction unmatched. The CDR3 has 13 residues. Germline V CDR1 and CDR2: MNHEY, SMNVEV (reference sequence). The CDR3 DNA sequence: TGTGCCAGCGGGGACTACCCGGGCTACGAGCAGTACTTC. Encoded protein: CASGDYPGYEQYF.

V gene TRBV27 combines with J gene TRBJ1-2; TRBD1 is a possible D gene (6 bases). Trimming took 8 bases from V and 5 from J, leaving 15 bases between them. Per germline, CDR1 MNHEY and CDR2 SMNVEV (reference sequence). The CDR3 is 13 amino acids. The CDR3 is CASGTGRMYGYTF. The CDR3 DNA reads TGTGCCAGCGGAACAGGGAGGATGTATGGCTACACCTTC.

In its sample, this clone was seen once. The J gene is TRBJ1-2, the V gene TRBV18, with a possible D match to TRBD1 (5 bases). The CDR3 is 13 residues long. The V gene lost 2 bases and the J gene lost 4 bases, with 8 bases spanning the gap. Germline V gene data show CDR1 as KGHSH and CDR2 as LQKENI. The CDR3 nucleotides read TGTGCCAGCTCACCAAACAGGTCCTATGGCTACACCTTC. It translates to CASSPNRSYGYTF.

The rearrangement links TRBV7-2 to TRBJ1-2, with D possibly matching TRBD1 (5 bases). This CDR3 region has 17 residues. Trimming removed 6 bases at V and 5 bases at J, with 25 bases between. Germline CDR1 is SGHTA and CDR2 is FQGNSA. The CDR3 is CASSLPEMWGDRYGYTF. The DNA of the CDR3 is TGTGCCAGCAGTTTACCCGAAATGTGGGGGGATAGGTATGGCTACACCTTC.

This clone was detected only once. The chain links TRBV4-2 to TRBJ2-3, with 7 positions matching TRBD2. From germline, CDR1 is LGHNA and CDR2 YNFKEQ. The ends lost 4 bases at V and 2 bases at J; junction bases unmatched: 18. This CDR3 spans 19 amino acids. This chain's CDR3 is CASSLSRAGDPSSTDTQYF. In nucleotides, the CDR3 is TGTGCCAGCAGCCTCTCCCGGGCGGGAGATCCCTCATCCACAGATACGCAGTATTTT.